This T cell receptor (beta chain) was found in a study of T cell repertoires in cytomegalovirus infection. Points from the study as a whole: The study found HLA-C-restricted CMV-specific TCR beta clonotypes dominating the ex vivo response.

TCRdb re-called the reads through MiXCR, storing one row per CDR3 protein. The repertoire consists of under 200,000 distinct CDR3 sequences, with roughly 9% occurring once and the leading ten covering 4.6%. This clonotype showed up just a few times. What it recognizes is unknown. This receptor was taken from a human donor in good health (CMV status not recorded). Some clones in this sample may be carry-over from other donors' samples. The sample comprised PBMCs.

The CDR3 protein is CSVSGTGGFSNTGELFF. The CDR3 DNA sequence: TGCAGCGTCAGTGGGACAGGGGGTTTCTCGAACACCGGGGAGCTGTTTTTT. The chain recombines TRBV29-1 with TRBJ2-2; TRBD1 matches at 11 bases. The CDR3 length is 17 residues. V lost 6 bases to trimming and J lost 0 bases; unmatched junction nucleotides: 9. Germline V CDR1 and CDR2: SQVTM, ANQGSEA.